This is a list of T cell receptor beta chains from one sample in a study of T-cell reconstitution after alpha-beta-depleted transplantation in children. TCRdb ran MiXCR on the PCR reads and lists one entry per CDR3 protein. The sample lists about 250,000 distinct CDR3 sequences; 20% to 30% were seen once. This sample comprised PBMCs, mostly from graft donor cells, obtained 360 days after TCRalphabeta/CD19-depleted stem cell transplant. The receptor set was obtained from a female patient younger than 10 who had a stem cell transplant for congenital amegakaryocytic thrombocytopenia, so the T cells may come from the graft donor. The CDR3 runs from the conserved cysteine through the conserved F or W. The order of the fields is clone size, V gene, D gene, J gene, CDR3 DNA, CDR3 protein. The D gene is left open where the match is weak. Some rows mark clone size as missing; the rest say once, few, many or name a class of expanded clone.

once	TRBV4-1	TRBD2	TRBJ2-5	TGCGCCAGCAGCCGAGGGACTAGCGGGGGGGTACATTCAGAGACCCAGTACTTC	CASSRGTSGGVHSETQYF
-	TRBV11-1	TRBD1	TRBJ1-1	TGTGCCAGCAGCCCGTACGGACAGGGCGAAACTGAAGCTTTCTTT	CASSPYGQGETEAFF
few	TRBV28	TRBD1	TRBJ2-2	TGTGCCACCCTGGACAGGGGGCTTACCGGGGAGCTGTTTTTT	CATLDRGLTGELFF
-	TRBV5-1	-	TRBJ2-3	TGCGCCAGCAGCTTGGGACCTTCGGTCGCAGATACGCAGTATTTT	CASSLGPSVADTQYF
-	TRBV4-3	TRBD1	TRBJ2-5	TGCGCCAGCAGCCAGGAACTAAGACAGGGTTTAGAAGAGACCCAGTACTTC	CASSQELRQGLEETQYF
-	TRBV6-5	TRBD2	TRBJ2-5	TGTGCCAGCAGTTACCTCCATCCCCCTAGCGGGGTCGAGACCCAGTACTTC	CASSYLHPPSGVETQYF
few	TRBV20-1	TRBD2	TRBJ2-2	TGCAGTGCTAGAGATCGGCGGGGGGGCCTTACCGGGGAGCTGTTTTTT	CSARDRRGGLTGELFF
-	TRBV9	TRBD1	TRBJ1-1	TGTGCCAGCAGCGTAGGGGGGACAGCCTACACTGAAGCTTTCTTT	CASSVGGTAYTEAFF
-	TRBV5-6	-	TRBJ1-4	TGTGCCAGCAGCTTGACAGGCAGAACTGAAAAACTGTTTTTT	CASSLTGRTEKLFF
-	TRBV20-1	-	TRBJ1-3	TGCAGTGCTAGGAAGACAGGCCAGTTCCTCTCTGGAAACACCATATATTTT	CSARKTGQFLSGNTIYF
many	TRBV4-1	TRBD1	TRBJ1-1	TGCGCCAGCAGACCCGGACAGGGAGGGAACACTGAAGCTTTCTTT	CASRPGQGGNTEAFF
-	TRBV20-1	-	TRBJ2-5	TGCAGTGCTAGAGCACCGTTCCAGGACCAAGAGACCCAGTACTTC	CSARAPFQDQETQYF
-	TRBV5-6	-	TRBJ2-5	TGTGCCAGCAGTCGCGACTGGTCCCCAATCAGCCCGAGAAGGGAGACCCAGTACTTC	CASSRDWSPISPRRETQYF
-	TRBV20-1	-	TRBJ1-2	TGCAGTGCTAGAGATTTGGGGCAACTAAGCTATGGCTACACCTTC	CSARDLGQLSYGYTF
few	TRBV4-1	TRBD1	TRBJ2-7	TGCGCCAGCAGGGGAGGAGGGACAGGGGTATACGAGCAGTACTTC	CASRGGGTGVYEQYF
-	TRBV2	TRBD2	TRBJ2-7	TGTGCCAGCAGTCGGACTAGTTGGGGTTATGAGCAGTACTTC	CASSRTSWGYEQYF
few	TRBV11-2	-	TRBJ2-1	TGTGCCAGCAGCTTAGATCTAGGTTGGAGCTCCTACAATGAGCAGTTCTTC	CASSLDLGWSSYNEQFF
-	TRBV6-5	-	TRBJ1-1	TGTGCCAGCAGTTACTCGATCGGAAAGGGCATGAACACTGAAGCTTTCTTT	CASSYSIGKGMNTEAFF
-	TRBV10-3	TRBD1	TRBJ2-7	TGTGCCATCAGTGAGCCGATGACCTTCGGACAGGAGATATACGAGCAGTACTTC	CAISEPMTFGQEIYEQYF
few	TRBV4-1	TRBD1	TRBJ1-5	TGCGCCAGCAGCCATCCGGGACAGGGGGCGAGAAGCAATCAGCCCCAGCATTTT	CASSHPGQGARSNQPQHF
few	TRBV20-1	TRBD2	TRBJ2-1	TGCAGTGCTAGCGGCGGGGGCTCCTACAATGAGCAGTTCTTC	CSASGGGSYNEQFF
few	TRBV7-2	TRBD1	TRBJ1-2	TGTGCCAGCATGCAGGGGGGAGGCTATGGCTACACCTTC	CASMQGGGYGYTF
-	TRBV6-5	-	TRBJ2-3	TGTGCCAGCAGTTACTCTCGTCGGGTGGCTAGCACAGATACGCAGTATTTT	CASSYSRRVASTDTQYF
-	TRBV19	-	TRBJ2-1	TGTGCCAGTAGTATACCCTTAAGCTCCTACAATGAGCAGTTCTTC	CASSIPLSSYNEQFF
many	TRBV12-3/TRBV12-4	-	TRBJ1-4	TGTGCCAGCAGTTCGACAGACGGAGATGAAAAACTGTTTTTT	CASSSTDGDEKLFF
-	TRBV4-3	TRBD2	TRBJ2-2	TGCGCCAGCAGCCAAGATTGGGGACTAGGAGGCACCGGGGAGCTGTTTTTT	CASSQDWGLGGTGELFF
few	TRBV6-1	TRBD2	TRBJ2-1	TGTGCCACCGTAGCGGGAGTGAGGATTGAGCAGTTCTTC	CATVAGVRIEQFF
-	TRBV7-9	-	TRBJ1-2	TGTGCCAGCAGCTTAGTGCCGACAAGTAAGGGAGGCTACACCTTC	CASSLVPTSKGGYTF
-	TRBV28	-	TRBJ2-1	TGTGCCAGCAGTCCCGTAGCCGGGGACAATGAGCAGTTCTTC	CASSPVAGDNEQFF
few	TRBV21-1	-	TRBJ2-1	TGTGCCAGCAGCAAAAGGGGCAATGAGCAGTTCTTC	CASSKRGNEQFF
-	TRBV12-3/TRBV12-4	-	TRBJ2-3	TGTGCCAGCAGTGTGGGGCCAGCCCCCGATACGCAGTATTTT	CASSVGPAPDTQYF
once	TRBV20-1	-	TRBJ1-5	TGCAGTACAGGAGCCGATAGCAATCAGCGCCAGCATTTT	CSTGADSNQRQHF
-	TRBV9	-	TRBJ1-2	TGTGCCAGCAGCGTAGTCAGGGGTGGAAACGGCTACACCTTC	CASSVVRGGNGYTF
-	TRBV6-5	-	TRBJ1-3	TGTGCCAGCGACGGGAGGGAGACTGGAAACACCATATATTTT	CASDGRETGNTIYF
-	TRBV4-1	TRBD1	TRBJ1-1	TGCGCCAGCAGCCAAGGAGGACAGGGGTTTGCTGAAGCTTTCTTT	CASSQGGQGFAEAFF
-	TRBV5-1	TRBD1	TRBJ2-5	TGCGCCAGCAGCTTGTTGGACAGGGGAGAGACCCAGTACTTC	CASSLLDRGETQYF